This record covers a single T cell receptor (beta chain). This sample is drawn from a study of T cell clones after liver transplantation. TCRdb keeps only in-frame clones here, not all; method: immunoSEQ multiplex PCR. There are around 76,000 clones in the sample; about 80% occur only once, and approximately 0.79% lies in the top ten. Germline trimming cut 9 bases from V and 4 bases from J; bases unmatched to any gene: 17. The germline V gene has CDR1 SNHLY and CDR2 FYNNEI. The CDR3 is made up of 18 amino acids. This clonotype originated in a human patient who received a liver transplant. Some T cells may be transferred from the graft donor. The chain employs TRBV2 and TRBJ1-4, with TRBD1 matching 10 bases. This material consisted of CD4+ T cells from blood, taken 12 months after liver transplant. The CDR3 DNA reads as TGTGCCAGTGGGAGAGGGACAGGGGTTTTGGGACTTAATGAAAAACTGTTTTTT. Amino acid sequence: CASGRGTGVLGLNEKLFF.